One sample yielded the 19 T cell receptor beta chains listed below, sequenced in a study of T cell repertoires in cytomegalovirus infection. TCRdb re-analysed the reads in MiXCR, keeping a single row per CDR3 protein. The table lists 200,000 to 300,000 distinct CDR3 sequences, over 8% of them singletons, with about 16% in the top ten. The source material was PBMCs. The receptors here all came from a human donor in good health (CMV status not recorded). Some clones in this sample may be carry-over from other donors' samples.

This clonotype was detected many times. The chain employs TRBV7-8 and TRBJ2-7; 12 positions match TRBD2. The length of the CDR3 is 19 residues. The V and J ends lost 4 bases and 5 bases, in that order; junction bases with no gene match: 18. Germline V gene lookup returns CDR1 SGHVS and CDR2 FQNEAQ. DNA of the CDR3: TGTGCCAGCAGCTACCGACTAGCGGGAGAACGGGTAGAAGGGGACGAGCAGTACTTC. Its translation is CASSYRLAGERVEGDEQYF.

V usage is TRBV9 and J usage is TRBJ1-6; 8 nucleotides match TRBD1. V was pared by 3 bases and J by 3 bases, with 5 bases of the junction left unmatched. There are 16 residues in the CDR3. Germline loops: CDR1 SGDLS, CDR2 YYNGEE. This chain's CDR3 is CASSGSQGDYNSPLHF. CDR3 DNA sequence: TGTGCCAGCAGCGGATCACAGGGGGACTATAATTCACCCCTCCACTTT.

The table lists this clonotype with a few counts. The chain is built from TRBV6-5 and TRBJ2-6, with no clear D. The germline V gene encodes CDR1 MNHEY and CDR2 SVGAGI. The CDR3 sequence is 15 residues long. Trimming took off 5 bases at V and 0 bases at J, with 8 bases between the two ends. In nucleotides, the CDR3 is TGTGCCAGCAGTACTCCGAGCTCTGGGGCCAACGTCCTGACTTTC. Encoded protein: CASSTPSSGANVLTF.

Only a few counts were recorded for this clonotype. V usage is TRBV30 and J usage is TRBJ1-5, with D tentatively TRBD1 (5 bases). The CDR3 consists of 14 residues. V lost 6 bases, J lost 3 bases, and 15 bases lay in between. Germline values: CDR1 GTSNPN, CDR2 SVGIG (reference sequence). The CDR3 sequence is CACTTGTLNQPQHF. The CDR3 region has the DNA TGTGCCTGTACTACCGGGACCCTCAATCAGCCCCAGCATTTT.

Many counts were recorded for this clonotype. The chain employs TRBV7-8 and TRBJ2-1; D is possibly TRBD1 (6 bases). Germline V gives CDR1 SGHVS, CDR2 FQNEAQ. The CDR3 runs to 15 residues. V was pared by 0 bases and J by 3 bases, with 9 bases between. The CDR3 here is CASSLAGTLYNEQFF. As DNA, the CDR3 is TGTGCCAGCAGCTTAGCGGGGACACTCTACAATGAGCAGTTCTTC.

This clonotype was counted only a few times. The gene calls are TRBV28 and TRBJ2-3, with 7 bases that match TRBD1. Germline CDR1 is MDHEN and CDR2 is SYDVKM. V lost 6 bases to trimming and J lost 13 bases; unmatched junction nucleotides: 16. The CDR3 loop spans 14 amino acids. The CDR3 nucleotides are TGTGCCAGCAGCCACGAGTTTCGACAGGGCTCTGAGTATTTT. Translating it yields CASSHEFRQGSEYF. Combining the CDR3 with reference TRBV28 and TRBJ2-3 gives the whole variable domain DVKVTQSSRYLVKRTGEKVFLECVQDMDHENMFWYRQDPGLGLRLIYFSYDVKMKEKGDIPEGYSVSREKKERFSLILESASTNQTSMYLCASSHEFRQGSEYFGPGTRLTVL.

The chain carries TRBV15 and TRBJ1-5, with TRBD1 as a possible D gene (5 bases). Trimming removed 3 bases at V and 3 bases at J, with 12 bases between. In germline, CDR1 is LNHNV, CDR2 YYDKDF (reference sequence). CDR3 length equals 15 residues. The CDR3 spells CATSSHGTPNQPQHF. For the CDR3, the DNA is TGTGCCACCAGCAGCCACGGGACTCCCAATCAGCCCCAGCATTTT.

This clonotype showed up many times. The rearrangement joins TRBV7-2 to TRBJ2-7; TRBD2 aligns across 9 bases. CDR3 length: 14 residues. V dropped 7 bases and J dropped 0; count of bases not matched to a gene: 4. CDR1 is SGHTA, CDR2 FQGNSA, per germline. CDR3 nucleotides: TGTGCCAGCACCCATAGCGGGGGCTCCTACGAGCAGTACTTC. Residues: CASTHSGGSYEQYF.

In its sample, this clonotype was seen many times. The J gene is TRBJ1-5, the V gene TRBV20-1; D gene uncertain. Germline CDR1 DFQATT, CDR2 SNEGSKA (reference sequence). CDR3 size: 14 residues. V was trimmed by 0 bases and J by 6 bases, leaving 12 bases between them. CDR3 DNA: TGCAGTGCTAGAGATCAGAAGGGTACTCAGCCCCAGCATTTT. Its translation is CSARDQKGTQPQHF.

This clonotype has just a few counts. CDR3 in amino acids: CASRRQDRGRDTQYF. DNA of the CDR3: TGTGCCAGCAGACGACAGGACAGGGGGAGAGATACGCAGTATTTT. The chain combines TRBV28 with TRBJ2-3, with TRBD1 matching 10 bases. The CDR3 length is 15 residues. Trimming took 6 bases from V and 5 from J; bases not matched to a gene: 8. Germline CDR1 reads MDHEN; CDR2 reads SYDVKM.

Concerning this clonotype: A much bigger clone sits one base away, suggesting this may be a read error. Here the CDR3 omits its conserved ending phenylalanine or tryptophan, so a read error is the likely source. The J gene is TRBJ1-2, the V gene TRBV7-2; D is unresolved. Germline-derived CDR1 and CDR2 are SGHTA and FQGNSA. The CDR3 consists of 14 residues. Between the trimmed V and J ends, which lost 5 bases and 5 bases, there was a span of 15 bases. The chain's CDR3 is CASSTPSGKYGYTS. CDR3 DNA sequence: TGTGCCAGCAGCACCCCATCGGGAAAGTATGGCTACACCTCC.

This clonotype was recorded at least ten times. The V and J genes are TRBV7-6 and TRBJ2-1, with 8 bases lining up with TRBD1. Looked up from germline, CDR1 is SGHVS and CDR2 is FNYEAQ. With 0 bases clipped from V and 7 bases from J, the junction kept 5 bases outside the gene matches. The CDR3 is 15 amino acids. CDR3 in DNA: TGTGCCAGCAGCTTAGCACAGGGGGGATGGAATGAGCAGTTCTTC. This translates into CASSLAQGGWNEQFF.

This clonotype was counted ten times or more. This sequence joins TRBV20-1 and TRBJ1-1; D uncertain. The CDR3 consists of 13 residues. The V gene's germline CDR1 is DFQATT and CDR2 SNEGSKA (reference sequence). CDR3 nucleotide sequence: TGCAGGGGAGCTACATCCATGAACACTGAAGCTTTCTTT. Translation gives CRGATSMNTEAFF.

This rearrangement joins TRBV5-4 to TRBJ1-1, with TRBD1 matching over 12 bases. CDR1 is SGHNT, CDR2 YYREEE, per germline (reference sequence). The V and J ends lost 0 bases and 6 bases, in that order; junction bases with no gene match: 3. There are 15 residues in the CDR3. The CDR3 region is CASSLEGQGAAEAFF. The CDR3 region has the DNA TGTGCCAGCAGCTTGGAGGGACAGGGGGCAGCTGAAGCTTTCTTT.

There are many counts of this clonotype. This sequence joins TRBV7-2 and TRBJ1-3; TRBD1 matches at 7 bases. The trim removed 4 bases at V and 0 bases at J, leaving 6 bases unmatched. Looked up from germline, CDR1 is SGHTA and CDR2 is FQGNSA. CDR3 length: 16 amino acids. The CDR3 region is CASSSRRDSSGNTIYF. DNA of the CDR3: TGTGCCAGCAGCTCGCGCCGGGACAGCTCTGGAAACACCATATATTTT.

This clonotype was seen ten or more times. The chain couples TRBV7-6 to TRBJ1-4; 9 nucleotides agree with TRBD1. Germline CDR1 and CDR2: SGHVS and FNYEAQ. J was trimmed by 2 bases and V by 4 bases; bases with no gene match: 2. This CDR3 spans 15 amino acids. The CDR3 reads CASSSGTGTNEKLFF. CDR3 DNA: TGTGCCAGCAGCTCCGGGACAGGGACTAATGAAAAACTGTTTTTT.

The chain uses TRBV5-1 and TRBJ1-1; D gene uncertain. Germline CDR1 SGHRS, CDR2 YFSETQ. This CDR3 is 15 amino acids long. The V end lost 4 bases, the J end lost 2 bases, and 15 bases lay between the germline ends. This chain's CDR3 is CASSLSTGTNTEAFF. In nucleotides, the CDR3 is TGCGCCAGCAGCCTCTCGACGGGTACTAACACTGAAGCTTTCTTT.

This clonotype was observed at least ten times. This chain joins TRBV7-2 and TRBJ1-1, with 7 bases aligning to TRBD1. Germline V lookup: CDR1 SGHTA, CDR2 FQGNSA. This CDR3 comprises 17 residues. J gave up 1 base and V 5 bases, and 13 bases lay outside the gene matches. This chain's CDR3 is CASSPRIGGGSNTEAFF. CDR3 bases: TGTGCCAGCAGCCCGAGGATAGGGGGCGGTTCGAACACTGAAGCTTTCTTT.

This clonotype was counted many times. This chain joins TRBV4-3 and TRBJ1-1; D gene ambiguous. Germline CDR1 LGHNA, CDR2 YSLEER. Between the trimmed V and J ends, which lost 4 bases and 1 base, there was a span of 13 bases. The CDR3 runs 15 residues. The CDR3 is CASSREVSRNTEAFF. DNA for the CDR3: TGCGCCAGCAGCCGGGAAGTTTCGAGGAACACTGAAGCTTTCTTT.